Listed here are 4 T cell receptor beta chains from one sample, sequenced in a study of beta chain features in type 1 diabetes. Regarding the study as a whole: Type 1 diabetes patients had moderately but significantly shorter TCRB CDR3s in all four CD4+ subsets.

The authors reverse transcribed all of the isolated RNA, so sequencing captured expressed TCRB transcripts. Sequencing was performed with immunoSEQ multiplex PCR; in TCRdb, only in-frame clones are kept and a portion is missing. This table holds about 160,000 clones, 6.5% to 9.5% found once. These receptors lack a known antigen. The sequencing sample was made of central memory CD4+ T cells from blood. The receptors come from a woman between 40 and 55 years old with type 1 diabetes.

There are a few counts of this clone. The CDR3: CASSLSGRTGHGGYTF. The CDR3 nucleotides are TGTGCCAGCAGTTTATCGGGGAGAACAGGGCATGGTGGCTACACCTTC. The rearrangement links TRBV27 to TRBJ1-2, with a possible D match to TRBD1 (6 bases). Trimming shortened V by 0 bases and J by 7 bases, and 18 bases separated the two germline ends. Germline values: CDR1 MNHEY, CDR2 SMNVEV (reference sequence). The CDR3 runs 16 residues.

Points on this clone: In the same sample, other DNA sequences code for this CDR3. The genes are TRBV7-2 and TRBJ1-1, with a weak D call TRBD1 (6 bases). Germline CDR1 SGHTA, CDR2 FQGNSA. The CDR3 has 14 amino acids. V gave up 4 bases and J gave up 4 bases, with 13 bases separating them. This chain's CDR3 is CASSSVQGGTEAFF. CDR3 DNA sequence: TGTGCCAGCAGCTCAGTACAGGGTGGCACTGAAGCTTTCTTT.

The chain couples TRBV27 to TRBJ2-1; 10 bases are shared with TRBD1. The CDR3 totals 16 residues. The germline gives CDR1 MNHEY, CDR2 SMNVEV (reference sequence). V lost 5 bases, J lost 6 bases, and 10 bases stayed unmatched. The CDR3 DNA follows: TGTGCCAGCAGTCGGTACCGGGACAGGGGAGGCAATGAGCAGTTCTTC. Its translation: CASSRYRDRGGNEQFF.

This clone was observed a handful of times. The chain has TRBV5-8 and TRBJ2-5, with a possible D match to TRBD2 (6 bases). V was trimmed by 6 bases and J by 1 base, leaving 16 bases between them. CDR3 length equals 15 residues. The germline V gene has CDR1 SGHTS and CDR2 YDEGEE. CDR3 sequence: CASTLGLTPQETQYF. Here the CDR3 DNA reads TGTGCCAGCACCCTGGGACTCACTCCCCAAGAGACCCAGTACTTC.